This is a list of T cell receptor beta chains from one sample in a study of T cells in localized non-small cell lung cancer. Method: immunoSEQ multiplex PCR; TCRdb's copy keeps in-frame clones and lacks some. Here the sample spans roughly 34,000 clones, 65% to 90% being singletons. The material sequenced was peripheral blood, taken before any cancer treatment. These receptors were obtained from a male donor aged 60 or older with stage III lung adenocarcinoma. Both conserved end residues are part of each CDR3. The D gene is left open where the match is weak. The listing skips clone size in some rows; elsewhere it reads once, few, many or a size class.

>TRBJ1-5|-|TRBV4-1|-
TGCGCCAGCAGCCAACAGGACGGCTTTAACAATCAGCCCCAGCATTTT
CASSQQDGFNNQPQHF
>TRBJ2-7|-|TRBV6-6|TRBD2
TGTGCCAGCAGTTACTCAAGCGGGGCCTACGAGCAGTACTTC
CASSYSSGAYEQYF
>TRBJ2-7|-|TRBV30|TRBD2
TGTGCCTGGAGTCCTATGGGTAGCGGGCTCCTCGAGCAGTACTTC
CAWSPMGSGLLEQYF
>TRBJ2-1|-|TRBV9|TRBD2
TGTGCCAGCAGCGTAGGCGGGACTAGAGCCAATGAGCAGTTCTTC
CASSVGGTRANEQFF
>TRBJ2-7|medium-sized|TRBV19|-
TGTGCCAGTAGTCTCCGACAGGAGAGCTCCTACGAGCAGTACTTC
CASSLRQESSYEQYF
>TRBJ2-1|once|TRBV19|-
TGTGCCAGTAGTCCCACGAGGAGCAATGAGCAGTTCTTC
CASSPTRSNEQFF
>TRBJ2-1|-|TRBV18|-
TGTGCCAGCTCACCGCTGACTGACAATGAGCAGTTCTTC
CASSPLTDNEQFF
>TRBJ1-4|-|TRBV28|-
TGTGCCAGCAGTTTCGGGGGGCCGGTTACTGAAAAACTGTTTTTT
CASSFGGPVTEKLFF
>TRBJ1-4|-|TRBV5-5|-
TGTGCCAGCAGCTTGGAGGCAGCTAGGCTGATCGAAAAACTGTTTTTT
CASSLEAARLIEKLFF
>TRBJ2-1|few|TRBV7-8|TRBD1
TGTGCCAGCAGCTCTAACAGGGCGGGACAGGGAAGCCACAATGAGCAGTTCTTC
CASSSNRAGQGSHNEQFF
>TRBJ1-2|-|TRBV6-1|-
TGTGCCAGCAGTGGTCGTAGGGGGTCGGACTATGGCTACACCTTC
CASSGRRGSDYGYTF
>TRBJ1-1|-|TRBV9|-
TGTGCCAGCAGCGCTGACCGGGACACTGAAGCTTTCTTT
CASSADRDTEAFF
>TRBJ1-2|-|TRBV6-6|-
TGTGCCAGCAGCCCGGGGCAGGGTGGTGGCTACACCTTC
CASSPGQGGGYTF
>TRBJ2-2|-|TRBV29-1|TRBD1
TGCAGCGTTGAAATCGGGGACAGGAACACCGGGGAGCTGTTTTTT
CSVEIGDRNTGELFF